The 17 T cell receptor beta chains given below trace back to one sample, sequenced in a study of identical twins. TCRdb redid the calling of the 5' RACE reads with MiXCR, one entry per CDR3 protein. This table holds approximately 190,000 distinct CDR3 sequences, around a sixth found once. The same sample was also studied in work on T cells expressing NK-cell markers.

The sample consisted of CD8+ T cells sorted from blood. These receptors were collected from a woman between 18 and 29 years old in good health.

This clonotype has more than one count but fewer than ten. J is TRBJ2-7 and V is TRBV12-3 or TRBV12-4; the D gene is possibly TRBD2 (6 bases). Trimming stripped 9 bases from V and 2 bases from J, with 8 bases between. This CDR3 contains 11 residues. The CDR3 loop reads CASGGTYEQYF. DNA for the CDR3: TGTGCCAGTGGGGGGACCTACGAGCAGTACTTC.

This clonotype was picked up many times. The chain is built from TRBV30 and TRBJ1-2; 7 positions agree with TRBD1. The germline V gene has CDR1 GTSNPN and CDR2 SVGIG (reference sequence). The ends lost 1 base at V and 8 bases at J; junction bases unmatched: 1. The CDR3 runs 11 residues. Here the CDR3 DNA reads TGTGCCTGGAGTGGGGACAGAGGCTACACCTTC. This sequence encodes CAWSGDRGYTF.

This clonotype was observed a few times. V usage is TRBV7-9 and J usage is TRBJ1-1; no clear D. Germline loops: CDR1 SEHNR, CDR2 FQNEAQ (reference sequence). The V and J ends lost 4 bases and 6 bases respectively, with 15 bases between them. The CDR3 sequence is 14 residues long. The CDR3 protein is CASSYTSSVAEAFF. DNA of the CDR3: TGTGCCAGCAGCTACACCTCCAGTGTAGCTGAAGCTTTCTTT.

The V gene is TRBV27, the J gene TRBJ2-7; D might be TRBD2 (6 bases). Germline V CDR1 and CDR2: MNHEY, SMNVEV (reference sequence). V lost 2 bases and J lost 3, with 14 bases in between. The CDR3 consists of 15 residues. The CDR3 sequence: CASSLRASEYYEQYF. CDR3 in DNA: TGTGCCAGCAGTTTACGGGCTAGCGAATACTACGAGCAGTACTTC.

This clonotype showed up just a few times. V gene TRBV15 combines with J gene TRBJ2-5; possible D gene TRBD2, 5 bases. Trimming left V 1 base short and J 4 bases short, with 13 bases between. CDR1 LNHNV and CDR2 YYDKDF come from the germline V gene (reference sequence). The CDR3 consists of 15 residues. The CDR3 DNA is TGTGCCACCAGCAGAGGGGAGAGGGAGTCAGAGACCCAGTACTTC. Translating gives CATSRGERESETQYF.

The chain is built from TRBV21-1 and TRBJ2-7; the table calls TRBD1, which could not be checked here. TRBV21-1 is a known pseudogene. The CDR3 is 17 residues long. In nucleotides, the CDR3 is TGTGCCAGCAGCCCCCGGGTCACAGGAAGACTCTCCTACGAGCAGTACTTC. Its translation: CASSPRVTGRLSYEQYF.

J is TRBJ1-1 and V is TRBV20-1; the D is unclear. CDR3 size: 13 residues. V was clipped by 0 bases and J by 4 bases, with 9 bases between them. Per the germline V gene, CDR1 is DFQATT and CDR2 is SNEGSKA (reference sequence). CDR3 coding DNA: TGCAGTGCTAGAGATCTAGGTGGCACTGAAGCTTTCTTT. This sequence encodes CSARDLGGTEAFF.

The rearrangement links TRBV20-1 to TRBJ1-2; 8 bases align to TRBD1. The trim removed 1 base at V and 4 bases at J, leaving 8 bases unmatched. The CDR3 is made up of 15 amino acids. Germline assignment: CDR1 DFQATT and CDR2 SNEGSKA (reference sequence). CDR3 in amino acids: CSARGPGQGGYGYTF. Here the CDR3 DNA reads TGCAGTGCTAGAGGGCCAGGACAGGGAGGCTATGGCTACACCTTC.

This sequence joins TRBV7-2 and TRBJ2-6; D not certain. V gave up 4 bases and J gave up 0 bases, with 10 bases separating them. The germline V gene encodes CDR1 SGHTA and CDR2 FQGNSA. The CDR3 totals 16 residues. The CDR3 nucleotides are TGTGCCAGCAGCTCCTTCTCCAACTCTGGGGCCAACGTCCTGACTTTC. Translated: CASSSFSNSGANVLTF.

This clonotype showed up just a few times. The V and J genes are TRBV12-3 or TRBV12-4 and TRBJ2-7; 10 nucleotides agree with TRBD2. Trimming removed 3 bases from V and 2 bases from J; junction bases left unmatched: 4. This CDR3 is built from 15 residues. CDR3 in DNA: TGTGCCAGCAGTTTCGGACTAGCGGTGGCCTACGAGCAGTACTTC. It encodes CASSFGLAVAYEQYF.

The chain carries TRBV13 and TRBJ2-7; D not resolved. There are 13 residues in the CDR3. Trimming stripped 1 base from V and 6 bases from J, with 10 bases between. The germline V gene encodes CDR1 PRHDT and CDR2 FYEKMQ (reference sequence). CDR3 nucleotides: TGTGCCAGCAGCTTAGCCGCCATAACCGAGCAGTACTTC. It yields the protein CASSLAAITEQYF. Full variable domain (missing parts from reference TRBV13 and TRBJ2-7): AAGVIQSPRHLIKEKRETATLKCYPIPRHDTVYWYQQGPGQDPQFLISFYEKMQSDKGSIPDRFSAQQFSDYHSELNMSSLELGDSALYFCASSLAAITEQYFGPGTRLTVT.

This clonotype was seen only a few times. The V and J genes are TRBV6-6 and TRBJ1-1; 7 nucleotides match TRBD1. Germline V gene sequence: CDR1 MNHNY, CDR2 SVGAGI (reference sequence). The CDR3 contains 12 residues. The J segment lost 11 bases and the V segment lost 5 bases, leaving 8 bases of the junction unmatched. The CDR3 is CASSATGAGAFF. CDR3 coding DNA: TGTGCCAGCAGTGCCACAGGGGCAGGGGCTTTCTTT.

This clonotype was seen a handful of times. V and J are TRBV12-3 or TRBV12-4 and TRBJ2-7, with D possibly matching TRBD2 (6 bases). Trimming pared 5 bases from V and 4 bases from J, leaving 9 bases between. The CDR3 is 12 amino acids. The CDR3 coding sequence is TGTGCCAGCAGTCAGGAGGGGTACGAGCAGTACTTC. Residues: CASSQEGYEQYF.

The V and J genes are TRBV11-2 and TRBJ2-7; 12 nucleotides align to TRBD2. CDR1 SGHAT and CDR2 FQNNGV come from the germline V gene. Trimming at V came to 4 bases and at J to 10 bases, leaving 8 bases not matched to a gene. CDR3 size: 14 residues. CDR3 loop: CASSSSSGRGSQYF. The CDR3 DNA follows: TGTGCCAGCAGCTCTTCTAGCGGGAGGGGATCCCAGTACTTC.

This clonotype was counted only a few times. The V gene is TRBV4-3, the J gene TRBJ2-3; TRBD2 matches at 9 bases. In germline, CDR1 is LGHNA, CDR2 YSLEER. V lost 3 bases to trimming and J lost 6 bases; unmatched junction nucleotides: 10. This CDR3 has 16 amino acids. The CDR3 bases are TGCGCCAGCAGCCAGGCGTCTAGCGGGATGGGGGATACGCAGTATTTT. Translating it yields CASSQASSGMGDTQYF.

This clonotype was seen a few times. This chain links TRBV7-9 with TRBJ2-5; D is unclear. Trimming pared 5 bases from V and 5 bases from J, leaving 9 bases between. This CDR3 is built from 12 residues. Germline values: CDR1 SEHNR, CDR2 FQNEAQ (reference sequence). CDR3 in DNA: TGTGCCAGCAGCACGCCTTGGGAGACCCAGTACTTC. It translates to CASSTPWETQYF.

This clonotype was seen only a few times. The rearrangement uses TRBV20-1 and TRBJ2-2, with 10 bases aligning to TRBD2. Germline V gene data show CDR1 as DFQATT and CDR2 as SNEGSKA (reference sequence). CDR3 size: 13 residues. V gave up 5 bases and J gave up 6 bases; unmatched junction bases: 3. The CDR3 nucleotides read TGCAGTGCTCCGAGCGGGAGGGCCGGGGAGCTGTTTTTT. It specifies CSAPSGRAGELFF.